This T cell receptor beta chain was profiled in a study of metastatic and nonmetastatic thyroid tumors. The germline gives CDR1 MRHNA, CDR2 SNTAGT. The CDR3 totals 18 residues. Trimming pared 3 bases from V and 8 bases from J, leaving 28 bases between. Until they underwent thyroid surgery, no patient had received any treatment. The sample holds a few counts of this clone. Using MiXCR, TCRdb re-called clones from the PCR reads. The data show some 37,000 clones, under 25% seen once. The V call is TRBV6-4, the J call TRBJ1-2; possible D gene TRBD1, 5 bases. The sample taken for sequencing was blood. The receptor was derived from a female donor with papillary thyroid cancer or a benign thyroid nodule (not recorded which). Some clones in this sample may be carry-over from other donors' samples. In DNA form, the CDR3 reads TGTGCCAGCAGTGAAACGACCACCCAGTCCCGGGGCCGGGAGGGCTACACCTTC. As protein: CASSETTTQSRGREGYTF.